What follows are 26 T cell receptor beta chains derived from one specimen sequenced in a study of somatic mutations in cytotoxic T cells in rheumatoid arthritis. Assay: immunoSEQ multiplex PCR; the TCRdb copy retains only in-frame clones and omits some. Among 15,000 to 20,000 clones, around 80% were seen once, and the ten largest hold 15% to 20%. Sequencing input: CD8+ T cells sorted from blood. These receptors all stem from a woman between 50 and 59 years old with rheumatoid arthritis.

The sample holds a few counts of this clone. The chain carries TRBV9 and TRBJ1-1; TRBD1 matches at 8 bases. CDR3 size: 15 residues. From germline, CDR1 is SGDLS and CDR2 YYNGEE. The ends lost 2 bases at V and 1 base at J; junction bases unmatched: 4. This chain's CDR3 is CASSVGTGSNTEAFF. The CDR3 bases are TGTGCCAGCAGCGTTGGGACAGGCTCGAACACTGAAGCTTTCTTT.

The V call is TRBV6-1, the J call TRBJ2-1, with TRBD1 matching 8 bases. The V gene's germline CDR1 is MNHNS and CDR2 SASEGT. The CDR3 consists of 18 residues. The junction had 12 bases not matched to a gene; V was cut back by 4 bases and J by 1 base. CDR3 DNA sequence: TGTGCCAGCAGTGCCTTAAGATCTACAGGGGGTTCCTACAATGAGCAGTTCTTC. Its protein is CASSALRSTGGSYNEQFF.

This clone was found once. The V gene is TRBV15, the J gene TRBJ2-1, with D tentatively TRBD1 or TRBD2 (6 bases each). V lost 6 bases and J lost 1, with 16 bases in between. The CDR3 has 16 amino acids. The germline V gene has CDR1 LNHNV and CDR2 YYDKDF (reference sequence). The CDR3 here is CATSRGVGSSYNEQFF. As DNA, the CDR3 is TGTGCCACCAGTAGGGGGGTGGGGTCGTCCTACAATGAGCAGTTCTTC.

The chain combines TRBV10-3 with TRBJ2-2, with D possibly TRBD2 on 6 matching bases. V was cut by 3 bases and J by 1 base, with 12 bases left in between. This CDR3 is 16 amino acids long. Germline V gene sequence: CDR1 ENHRY, CDR2 SYGVKD. DNA of the CDR3: TGTGCCATCAGTGAAGAGGAGGGAGGGAACACCGGGGAGCTGTTTTTT. This sequence encodes CAISEEEGGNTGELFF.

This chain connects TRBV18 to TRBJ1-1; no firm D call. Trimming shortened V by 3 bases and J by 5 bases, and 13 bases separated the two germline ends. The CDR3 loop spans 14 amino acids. Per germline, CDR1 KGHSH and CDR2 LQKENI. The CDR3 coding sequence is TGTGCCAGCTCACCGGGGAGGGCGGGGACTGAAGCTTTCTTT. This codes for CASSPGRAGTEAFF.

The chain has TRBV6-1 and TRBJ2-7; 9 nucleotides match TRBD1. The CDR3 covers 15 residues. J was trimmed by 5 bases and V by 6 bases; bases with no gene match: 11. Germline V lookup: CDR1 MNHNS, CDR2 SASEGT. The CDR3 region is CASSSYRGRLHEQYF. CDR3 bases: TGTGCCAGCAGCTCCTACAGGGGGCGTCTCCACGAGCAGTACTTC.

This clone is medium-sized in the sample. The chain has TRBV7-9 and TRBJ1-5; D not certain. Trimming removed 1 base at V and 9 bases at J, with 10 bases between. The germline V gene has CDR1 SEHNR and CDR2 FQNEAQ (reference sequence). The CDR3 spans 13 residues. The CDR3 protein is CASSLDSSSPQHF. In DNA form, the CDR3 reads TGTGCCAGCAGCTTAGATTCATCTTCGCCCCAGCATTTT.

V gene TRBV4-1 combines with J gene TRBJ2-5; TRBD2 agrees at 7 bases. The CDR3 runs 15 residues. The V segment lost 0 bases and the J segment 5 bases; nucleotides outside the gene matches: 6. Germline CDR1 reads MGHRA; CDR2 reads YSYEKL. In DNA form, the CDR3 reads TGCGCCAGCAGCCAAGATCAGGGAGGGGTGGAGACCCAGTACTTC. Its protein product is CASSQDQGGVETQYF.

The chain has TRBV9 and TRBJ1-5; D is uncertain. Germline loops: CDR1 SGDLS, CDR2 YYNGEE. The CDR3 is 15 amino acids. Trimming removed 0 bases from V and 3 bases from J, with 10 bases in between. The CDR3, as DNA: TGTGCCAGCAGCGTAGGGGTAGGGATCAATCAGCCCCAGCATTTT. This codes for CASSVGVGINQPQHF.

The V call is TRBV30, the J call TRBJ2-2, with D perhaps being TRBD1 or TRBD2 (7 bases each). The CDR3 spans 14 residues. V shed 2 bases and J shed 6 bases, with 13 bases lying between them. Germline CDR1 reads GTSNPN; CDR2 reads SVGIG (reference sequence). As DNA, the CDR3 is TGTGCCTGGAGTACGACAGGGAGGGCCGGGGAGCTGTTTTTT. It yields the protein CAWSTTGRAGELFF. Using reference TRBV30 and TRBJ2-2 for the parts outside the CDR3, the full variable domain is SQTIHQWPATLVQPVGSPLSLECTVEGTSNPNLYWYRQAAGRGLQLLFYSVGIGQISSEVPQNLSASRPQDRQFILSSKKLLLSDSGFYLCAWSTTGRAGELFFGEGSRLTVL.

This chain uses TRBV7-2 with TRBJ2-7, with D unclear. This CDR3 has 13 residues. With 1 base removed from V and 4 bases from J, the gap between germline ends came to 8 bases. The germline V gene has CDR1 SGHTA and CDR2 FQGNSA. The chain's CDR3 is CASSLGTVYEQYF. CDR3 in DNA: TGTGCCAGCAGCTTAGGGACCGTTTACGAGCAGTACTTC.

The chain couples TRBV13 to TRBJ2-7; D call uncertain. In germline, CDR1 is PRHDT, CDR2 FYEKMQ (reference sequence). The CDR3 runs 13 residues. Trimming shortened V by 0 bases and J by 4 bases, and 7 bases separated the two germline ends. In DNA form, the CDR3 reads TGTGCCAGCAGCTTAGGGCACCAATACGAGCAGTACTTC. It yields the protein CASSLGHQYEQYF.

This clone was observed a single time. The chain joins TRBV6-5 to TRBJ2-1; 9 nucleotides agree with TRBD2. CDR3 length equals 14 residues. The germline gives CDR1 MNHEY, CDR2 SVGAGI. V gave up 11 bases and J gave up 8 bases; unmatched junction bases: 13. Here the CDR3 reads CAAQRAGGPDEQFF. CDR3 in DNA: TGTGCCGCCCAACGGGCGGGGGGGCCGGATGAGCAGTTCTTC.

The CDR3 bases are TGCGCCAGCAGGGCAGACGATGGGGAGCTGTTTTTT. This gives the protein CASRADDGELFF. The chain uses TRBV5-1 and TRBJ2-2; no reliable D call. The CDR3 sequence is 12 residues long. Germline loops: CDR1 SGHRS, CDR2 YFSETQ. V was pared by 5 bases and J by 8 bases, with 10 bases between.

The chain is built from TRBV4-2 and TRBJ2-7; 7 bases match TRBD1. J gave up 5 bases and V 1 base, and 5 bases lay outside the gene matches. The V gene's germline CDR1 is LGHNA and CDR2 YNFKEQ. The CDR3 has 14 residues. CDR3 loop: CASSQVTQGDEQYF. The CDR3 DNA reads TGTGCCAGCAGCCAAGTTACGCAGGGGGACGAGCAGTACTTC.

The V gene is TRBV2, the J gene TRBJ2-4; perhaps TRBD1 as D (5 bases). The length of the CDR3 is 16 residues. The V end lost 8 bases, the J end lost 3 bases, and 20 bases lay between the germline ends. Germline loops: CDR1 SNHLY, CDR2 FYNNEI. Here the CDR3 reads CASLGWGSDVKNIQYF. CDR3 nucleotides: TGTGCCAGCCTGGGATGGGGCTCAGATGTCAAAAACATTCAGTACTTC.

In this sample, this clone turned up a few times. This sequence joins TRBV4-1 and TRBJ1-2, with D possibly matching TRBD1 (5 bases). Germline CDR1 MGHRA, CDR2 YSYEKL. Trimming took off 4 bases at V and 4 bases at J, with 10 bases between the two ends. The CDR3 covers 13 residues. In DNA, the CDR3 is TGCGCCAGCAGCCTCGGGGGTGGCTATGGCTACACCTTC. Protein: CASSLGGGYGYTF.

The V call is TRBV9, the J call TRBJ2-3; D is unresolved. Germline V gene lookup returns CDR1 SGDLS and CDR2 YYNGEE. V was cut by 2 bases and J by 6 bases, with 7 bases left in between. The CDR3 covers 12 residues. CDR3 nucleotides: TGTGCCAGCAGCGTGTCCTCGGATACGCAGTATTTT. Protein: CASSVSSDTQYF.

In its sample, this clone ranks as large. The V call is TRBV4-3, the J call TRBJ2-6, with D perhaps TRBD1 (5 bases). There are 16 residues in the CDR3. Germline V lookup: CDR1 LGHNA, CDR2 YSLEER. Trimming pared 0 bases from V and 2 bases from J, leaving 8 bases between. The CDR3 reads CASSQDGAAGANVLTF. The DNA for the CDR3 is TGCGCCAGCAGCCAAGATGGGGCAGCTGGGGCCAACGTCCTGACTTTC.

The CDR3 loop is CASRRTSGGYYEQYF. The CDR3 region has the DNA TGTGCCAGCAGACGGACTAGCGGGGGGTACTACGAGCAGTACTTC. The V gene is TRBV7-9, the J gene TRBJ2-7; 14 nucleotides agree with TRBD2. J gave up 3 bases and V 6 bases, and 4 bases lay outside the gene matches. CDR1 is SEHNR, CDR2 FQNEAQ, per germline (reference sequence). There are 15 residues in the CDR3.

The chain uses TRBV19 and TRBJ2-1; the D gene is possibly TRBD2 (6 bases). V lost 7 bases and J lost 4, with 11 bases in between. Germline V gives CDR1 LNHDA, CDR2 SQIVND (reference sequence). This CDR3 contains 13 residues. The CDR3 spells CASMPSEYNEQFF. Here the CDR3 DNA reads TGTGCCAGTATGCCTAGCGAGTACAATGAGCAGTTCTTC.

V usage is TRBV28 and J usage is TRBJ1-1; D perhaps matches TRBD1 (5 bases). Germline CDR1 and CDR2: MDHEN and SYDVKM. This CDR3 is built from 13 residues. V was trimmed by 6 bases and J by 1 base, leaving 9 bases between them. CDR3 loop: CASSLGTNTEAFF. CDR3 coding DNA: TGTGCCAGCAGCCTCGGGACGAACACTGAAGCTTTCTTT.

The chain recombines TRBV28 with TRBJ2-7; D call uncertain. Deletions cut 11 bases from V and 4 bases from J, with 9 bases between. This CDR3 region has 10 residues. CDR1 and CDR2 (germline): MDHEN, SYDVKM. CDR3 sequence: CAAGGYEQYF. In nucleotides, the CDR3 is TGTGCCGCCGGTGGGTACGAGCAGTACTTC.

The rearrangement uses TRBV28 and TRBJ2-3; D possibly corresponds to TRBD2 (5 bases). The CDR3 is 15 amino acids. Trimming left V 2 bases short and J 2 bases short, with 11 bases between. CDR1 and CDR2 (germline): MDHEN, SYDVKM. The DNA of the CDR3 is TGTGCCAGCAGTTTAAGCGGTGGACTCACAGATACGCAGTATTTT. Residues: CASSLSGGLTDTQYF.

A single count supports this clone. This rearrangement joins TRBV30 to TRBJ1-1; D unresolved. The CDR3 runs 14 residues. CDR1 is GTSNPN and CDR2 is SVGIG in the germline V gene (reference sequence). V dropped 0 bases and J dropped 1 base, with 9 bases sitting between them. The CDR3, as DNA: TGTGCCTGGAGTGTACCCATCTGGAACACTGAAGCTTTCTTT. Amino acid sequence: CAWSVPIWNTEAFF.

V gene TRBV6-5 combines with J gene TRBJ2-1; perhaps TRBD2 as D (5 bases). Germline CDR1 is MNHEY and CDR2 is SVGAGI. The CDR3 consists of 15 residues. V was pared by 4 bases and J by 0 bases, with 10 bases between. The CDR3 DNA is TGTGCCAGCAGTTTAAGAACTAGCTCCTACAATGAGCAGTTCTTC. As protein: CASSLRTSSYNEQFF.